This TCR beta chain came from a study of T cells in Graves' hyperthyroidism and ophthalmopathy. Study-level points and caveats: Ophthalmopathy and stable hyperthyroidism were separated by a 13 V-J model. The model forecast ophthalmopathy, anticipating it by a median about 6.5 months before onset.

From RNA transcripts, TCR beta CDR3 regions were amplified. The HTBI primer set served for first-round RT-PCR of the TCR CDR3. One entry per CDR3 protein, called by TCRdb with MiXCR from the multiplex PCR reads. The repertoire holds 730,000 or so distinct CDR3 sequences, with roughly a sixth as singletons. A note on this clonotype: Its antigen is as yet unknown.

Hyperthyroidism, newly diagnosed and lasting under 2 months, affected patients aged 18 to 65. This CDR3 has 15 amino acids. Germline CDR1 SGHRS, CDR2 YFSETQ. Germline trimming cut 4 bases from V and 4 bases from J; bases unmatched to any gene: 8. The sequenced sample consisted of blood. The TCR sequence derives from a woman aged 45-60 years with Graves' hyperthyroidism that later progressed to Graves' ophthalmopathy. The chain joins TRBV5-1 to TRBJ2-7, with 10 bases identical to TRBD1. CDR3 coding DNA: TGCGCCAGCAGCCGGGGGGGGACAGGGGAGTACGAGCAGTACTTC. Translating it yields CASSRGGTGEYEQYF.